The 8 T cell receptor beta chains presented below share a single source sample, sequenced in a study of CD4 T cells in relation to SARS-CoV-2 and coronaviruses. Generated by immunoSEQ multiplex PCR, the TCRdb table keeps only in-frame clones and is missing some. The sample records tens of thousands of clones, approximately 90% being singletons. What was sequenced was memory CD4+ T cells from PBMCs. The source is an adult with COVID-19.

V is TRBV9 and J is TRBJ2-1; D ambiguous. Germline values: CDR1 SGDLS, CDR2 YYNGEE. V dropped 0 bases and J dropped 6 bases, with 4 bases sitting between them. CDR3 length: 12 amino acids. The CDR3, as DNA: TGTGCCAGCAGCGTAGCCAGCAATGAGCAGTTCTTC. Residues: CASSVASNEQFF.

This chain connects TRBV7-8 to TRBJ2-5; 8 nucleotides agree with TRBD2. The ends lost 5 bases at V and 2 bases at J; junction bases unmatched: 10. There are 16 residues in the CDR3. Germline V gives CDR1 SGHVS, CDR2 FQNEAQ. CDR3 coding DNA: TGTGCCAGCAGCCCCCCTTTCGGGGGGGGTCAAGAGACCCAGTACTTC. This codes for CASSPPFGGGQETQYF.

The rearrangement uses TRBV5-6 and TRBJ1-1; D might be TRBD1 (5 bases). The CDR3 contains 16 residues. Germline assignment: CDR1 SGHDT and CDR2 YYEEEE. The V end lost 4 bases, the J end lost 1 base, and 17 bases lay between the germline ends. The CDR3 DNA reads as TGTGCCAGCAGCCCCACTCAGGGCAGAAGGAACACTGAAGCTTTCTTT. It codes for CASSPTQGRRNTEAFF. Complete variable domain (other parts from reference TRBV5-6 and TRBJ1-1): DAGVTQSPTHLIKTRGQQVTLRCSPKSGHDTVSWYQQALGQGPQFIFQYYEEEERQRGNFPDRFSGHQFPNYSSELNVNALLLGDSALYLCASSPTQGRRNTEAFFGQGTRLTVV.

The sample holds a few counts of this clone. The rearrangement links TRBV11-2 to TRBJ2-7; TRBD1 matches 10 bases. The ends lost 5 bases at V and 6 bases at J; junction bases unmatched: 13. The CDR3 consists of 16 residues. Germline loops: CDR1 SGHAT, CDR2 FQNNGV. This CDR3 reads CASSAQIRDRGSEQYF. The DNA of the CDR3 is TGTGCCAGCAGCGCACAAATCCGGGACAGGGGAAGCGAGCAGTACTTC.

The table lists this clone with a count of one. The chain joins TRBV7-9 to TRBJ2-5, with D possibly matching TRBD2 (7 bases). Germline assignment: CDR1 SEHNR and CDR2 FQNEAQ (reference sequence). V lost 2 bases and J 1 base, leaving 17 bases between the germline ends. This CDR3 region has 17 residues. Here the CDR3 reads CASSLFGGGLPQETQYF. In DNA, the CDR3 is TGTGCCAGCAGCTTATTTGGAGGGGGACTACCCCAAGAGACCCAGTACTTC.

The rearrangement uses TRBV7-6 and TRBJ1-6; D gene uncertain. Trimming stripped 5 bases from V and 7 bases from J, with 18 bases between. The CDR3 spans 16 residues. Germline V gene sequence: CDR1 SGHVS, CDR2 FNYEAQ. The CDR3 nucleotides read TGTGCCAGCAGCCCCGTAACGAGGTCCGAAAATTCACCCCTCCACTTT. Translating gives CASSPVTRSENSPLHF.

The chain combines TRBV24-1 with TRBJ2-1, with TRBD2 identical over 9 bases. Germline V gives CDR1 KGHDR, CDR2 SFDVKD. The CDR3 runs 13 residues. The ends lost 8 bases at V and 7 bases at J; junction bases unmatched: 5. The CDR3 DNA reads as TGTGCCACCACGAGCGGGGGGCGAAATGAGCAGTTCTTC. Its translation: CATTSGGRNEQFF.

The chain recombines TRBV5-3 with TRBJ1-4, with 8 bases identical to TRBD1. TRBV5-3 is an open reading frame, and its role is uncertain. The CDR3 loop spans 15 amino acids. With V trimmed by 4 bases and J by 8 bases, 10 bases remained unmatched. CDR3 DNA sequence: TGTGCCAGAAGCCCCCGCAGGGGGCTGGAGGAAAAACTGTTTTTT. Its protein is CARSPRRGLEEKLFF.